The entry below gives a single T cell receptor (beta chain) sequence along with its context. V lost 1 base, J lost 2 bases, and 8 bases lay in between. Germline CDR1 is SGHTA and CDR2 is FQGNSA. The CDR3 has 14 amino acids. The sample belongs to a study of blood T cell repertoires in COVID-19. Across the study: Samples of COVID-19 (acute and convalescent) were obtained from the United States, Italy and Spain. Sample material is recorded as cDNA or gDNA derived from T cells, B-cell-depleted T cells, or PBMCs.

Participants were aged about 18 to 100 years from 20 to 30 US areas. As handled by the study authors: From reference gene primer amplification, estimates of nucleated cell counts were derived. Generated by immunoSEQ multiplex PCR, the TCRdb table keeps only in-frame clones and is missing some. The V and J calls and clone size come from that table; D and trimming were worked out from the DNA. The sample has 140,000 to 150,000 clones, approximately 84% seen once; the top ten hold about 3.4%. What was sequenced was PBMCs or T cells enriched from blood (not recorded which). The V call is TRBV7-2, the J call TRBJ1-1; D is ambiguous. This TCR was recovered from a woman between 50 and 59 years old with acute COVID-19. CDR3 sequence (DNA): TGTGCCAGCAGCTTAGAATACAGCAACACTGAAGCTTTCTTT. This gives the protein CASSLEYSNTEAFF.